This T cell receptor (beta chain) was sequenced in a study of response to subunit inactivated influenza vaccine. Overall study findings and caveats: That few new T cells are recruited by each seasonal influenza vaccination was the authors' suggestion.

With 2 bases clipped from V and 5 bases from J, the junction kept 7 bases outside the gene matches. CDR3 length equals 15 residues. Looked up from germline, CDR1 is GTSNPN and CDR2 is SVGIG (reference sequence). Details on this clonotype: Antigen: not known.

Via MiXCR, TCRdb re-called the RT-PCR reads, giving one row per CDR3 protein. The sample shows 530,000 or so distinct CDR3 sequences, about an eighth of them seen only once. V is TRBV30 and J is TRBJ2-5; 11 bases align to TRBD2. This TCR was sampled from a man in his fifties who received an inactivated influenza vaccine. The material sequenced was PBMCs from blood, taken on the day of vaccination. This CDR3 reads CAWSRASGGYETQYF. DNA of the CDR3: TGTGCCTGGAGTCGGGCTAGCGGGGGGTATGAGACCCAGTACTTC. Filled out from reference TRBV30 and TRBJ2-5, the complete variable domain reads SQTIHQWPATLVQPVGSPLSLECTVEGTSNPNLYWYRQAAGRGLQLLFYSVGIGQISSEVPQNLSASRPQDRQFILSSKKLLLSDSGFYLCAWSRASGGYETQYFGPGTRLLVL.